These 32 T cell receptor beta chains were sequenced from one sample in a study of blood T cell repertoires in COVID-19. Generated by immunoSEQ multiplex PCR, the TCRdb table keeps only in-frame clones and is missing some. The data hold over 150,000 clones, with roughly four fifths observed a single time. The specimen was PBMCs or T cells enriched from blood (not recorded which). These receptors came from a man over 45 who had recovered from COVID-19.

This rearrangement joins TRBV7-6 to TRBJ2-7; 14 nucleotides match TRBD2. Per the germline V gene, CDR1 is SGHVS and CDR2 is FNYEAQ. J was trimmed by 2 bases and V by 5 bases; bases with no gene match: 5. This CDR3 is 16 amino acids long. The CDR3 DNA reads as TGTGCCAGCAGCAAGGGACTAGCGGGGGCCCCCTACGAGCAGTACTTC. It yields the protein CASSKGLAGAPYEQYF.

The chain is built from TRBV5-4 and TRBJ2-5; 10 bases are shared with TRBD2. The V segment lost 0 bases and the J segment 5 bases; nucleotides outside the gene matches: 7. The CDR3 is made up of 16 amino acids. Germline loops: CDR1 SGHNT, CDR2 YYREEE (reference sequence). The CDR3 is CASSLVSAGGRETQYF. CDR3 sequence (DNA): TGTGCCAGCAGCTTGGTGTCAGCGGGGGGGCGGGAGACCCAGTACTTC.

This chain links TRBV7-9 with TRBJ2-5, with 16 bases lining up with TRBD2. Trimming removed 5 bases from V and 4 bases from J; junction bases left unmatched: 4. Germline-derived CDR1 and CDR2 are SEHNR and FQNEAQ (reference sequence). The CDR3 sequence is 16 residues long. This chain's CDR3 is CASSAGLAGGRETQYF. The CDR3 nucleotides are TGTGCCAGCAGCGCGGGACTAGCGGGGGGGCGAGAGACCCAGTACTTC.

This chain uses TRBV5-6 with TRBJ2-3, with 8 nucleotides matching TRBD2. J gave up 2 bases and V 4 bases, and 12 bases lay outside the gene matches. The CDR3 length is 17 residues. Germline-derived CDR1 and CDR2 are SGHDT and YYEEEE. The CDR3 DNA is TGTGCCAGCAGCACCGGACTACGCGGGGGGACCACAGATACGCAGTATTTT. Translated: CASSTGLRGGTTDTQYF.

Of note for this clone: Mismatch with germline at one junction end may stem from a read error. The rearrangement links TRBV19 to TRBJ1-4; D possibly corresponds to TRBD1 (6 bases). The germline V gene encodes CDR1 LNHDA and CDR2 SQIVND (reference sequence). The CDR3 spans 14 residues. The CDR3 DNA reads TGTGCCAGTACCCTCGGGACAACAAATGAAAAACTGTTTTTT. Translating it yields CASTLGTTNEKLFF.

Turning to this clone: Other DNA sequences from this sample encode an identical CDR3 as well. This rearrangement joins TRBV5-1 to TRBJ2-3; D gene uncertain. V dropped 1 base and J dropped 4 bases, with 4 bases sitting between them. Germline CDR1 and CDR2: SGHRS and YFSETQ. The CDR3 length is 12 residues. The CDR3 DNA is TGCGCCAGCAGCTTGCTCGCAGATACGCAGTATTTT. Translated, it gives CASSLLADTQYF.

This clone was recorded once. The V call is TRBV25-1, the J call TRBJ2-3; maybe TRBD1 (6 bases). Per the germline V gene, CDR1 is MGHDK and CDR2 is SYGVNS. This CDR3 has 14 residues. V was cut by 6 bases and J by 2 bases, with 12 bases left in between. CDR3 region: CASRMGHLTDTQYF. The DNA for the CDR3 is TGTGCCAGCAGGATGGGACACCTCACAGATACGCAGTATTTT.

The CDR3 protein is CASSTPQGKGALAKNIQYF. CDR3 DNA: TGTGCCAGTAGTACCCCCCAGGGAAAAGGGGCCCTAGCCAAAAACATTCAGTACTTC. The chain couples TRBV19 to TRBJ2-4; perhaps TRBD1 as D (5 bases). The CDR3 spans 19 residues. CDR1 and CDR2 (germline): LNHDA, SQIVND (reference sequence). Trimming cost V 4 bases and J 0 bases, with 22 bases left between them.

This clone was seen only once. The chain recombines TRBV30 with TRBJ2-6, with 11 bases aligning to TRBD2. The CDR3 runs 19 residues. The germline CDR1 and CDR2 sequences are GTSNPN and SVGIG (reference sequence). The V gene end was trimmed by 3 bases and the J gene end by 0 bases; junction bases not matched to a gene: 10. CDR3: CAWREFGTSGFSGANVLTF. The CDR3 bases are TGTGCCTGGAGGGAATTTGGGACTAGCGGATTCTCTGGGGCCAACGTCCTGACTTTC.

This chain uses TRBV12-3 or TRBV12-4 with TRBJ1-1, with 7 bases fitting TRBD1. CDR3 length equals 13 residues. Germline trimming cut 6 bases from V and 7 bases from J; bases unmatched to any gene: 8. CDR3 DNA sequence: TGTGCCAGCAGGACGACAGGGAACGATGAAGCTTTCTTT. Amino acid sequence: CASRTTGNDEAFF.

J is TRBJ2-1 and V is TRBV19, with TRBD1 identical over 8 bases. This CDR3 comprises 16 residues. V was pared by 0 bases and J by 6 bases, with 7 bases of the junction left unmatched. Germline CDR1 LNHDA, CDR2 SQIVND (reference sequence). CDR3 loop: CASSIDDRGMFNEQFF. In DNA, the CDR3 is TGTGCCAGTAGTATAGATGACAGGGGAATGTTCAATGAGCAGTTCTTC.

The rearrangement uses TRBV5-5 and TRBJ2-3; TRBD1 matches 7 bases. V lost 6 bases, J lost 3 bases, and 4 bases stayed unmatched. Germline V gives CDR1 SGHKS, CDR2 YYEKEE (reference sequence). The CDR3 is made up of 13 amino acids. The CDR3 region has the DNA TGTGCCAGCACCCGACAGGGTACAGATACGCAGTATTTT. It translates to CASTRQGTDTQYF.

The CDR3 here is CASSLVPGTGAYEQYF. For the CDR3, the DNA is TGCGCCAGCAGCTTGGTCCCCGGGACAGGGGCCTACGAGCAGTACTTC. The rearrangement joins TRBV5-1 to TRBJ2-7; TRBD1 aligns across 10 bases. CDR1 and CDR2 (germline): SGHRS, YFSETQ. Trimming removed 0 bases from V and 2 bases from J; junction bases left unmatched: 5. The CDR3 totals 16 residues.

The chain recombines TRBV5-5 with TRBJ2-3, with no clear D. The CDR3 has 15 residues. The V end was cut by 0 bases, the J end by 3 bases, with 11 bases between. Germline V gives CDR1 SGHKS, CDR2 YYEKEE (reference sequence). The CDR3 DNA follows: TGTGCCAGCAGCTTGGGCGGCCTCGATACAGATACGCAGTATTTT. As protein: CASSLGGLDTDTQYF.

This clone has just one count. V gene TRBV30 combines with J gene TRBJ1-6; D not resolved. V was clipped by 7 bases and J by 0 bases, with 7 bases between them. CDR1 and CDR2 from the germline V gene are GTSNPN and SVGIG (reference sequence). The CDR3 extends over 13 amino acids. As DNA, the CDR3 is TGTGCCTTTATGAGCTCCTATAATTCACCCCTCCACTTT. Its protein product is CAFMSSYNSPLHF.

This clone was observed a few times. The chain employs TRBV5-1 and TRBJ2-1; 8 bases line up with TRBD1. Trimming cost V 4 bases and J 4 bases; bases outside gene matches: 13. Per germline, CDR1 SGHRS and CDR2 YFSETQ. This CDR3 spans 17 amino acids. The CDR3 coding sequence is TGCGCCAGCAGCCGACGGGGACAGGCGATACAATACAATGAGCAGTTCTTC. This codes for CASSRRGQAIQYNEQFF.

In its sample, this clone was seen a few times. J is TRBJ2-7 and V is TRBV4-2; TRBD2 aligns across 13 bases. In germline, CDR1 is LGHNA, CDR2 YNFKEQ. CDR3 length equals 18 residues. Trimming took 1 base from V and 0 from J; bases not matched to a gene: 6. CDR3 nucleotide sequence: TGTGCCAGCAGCCAAGCGGGGACTAGCGGGGCCGTCTCCTACGAGCAGTACTTC. It encodes CASSQAGTSGAVSYEQYF.

This clone showed up just a few times. The J gene is TRBJ1-5, the V gene TRBV19; TRBD1 aligns across 7 bases. V dropped 4 bases and J dropped 4; count of bases not matched to a gene: 10. From germline, CDR1 is LNHDA and CDR2 SQIVND (reference sequence). The CDR3 loop spans 16 amino acids. The CDR3 region has the DNA TGTGCCAGTAGTACACCTAAGACAGGGCATAATCAGCCCCAGCATTTT. As protein: CASSTPKTGHNQPQHF.

The chain couples TRBV3-1 (or the pseudogene TRBV3-2) to TRBJ1-2, with a weak D call TRBD1 (6 bases). From germline, CDR1 is LGHDT and CDR2 YNNKEL (reference sequence). The CDR3 length is 12 residues. V was cut by 0 bases and J by 14 bases, with 13 bases left in between. The CDR3: CASSQDTGRLTF. CDR3 nucleotides: TGTGCCAGCAGCCAAGATACAGGGCGGCTGACCTTC.

The chain carries TRBV19 and TRBJ2-7, with 9 bases identical to TRBD1. The CDR3 length is 12 residues. V gave up 6 bases and J gave up 3 bases; unmatched junction bases: 0. Germline V gene data show CDR1 as LNHDA and CDR2 as SQIVND (reference sequence). DNA for the CDR3: TGTGCCAGTAGGGACAGGGGCTACGAGCAGTACTTC. Amino acid sequence: CASRDRGYEQYF.

V usage is TRBV29-1 and J usage is TRBJ2-2, with D tentatively TRBD2 (6 bases). CDR1 and CDR2 from the germline V gene are SQVTM and ANQGSEA. The ends were cut back, 4 bases at V and 0 bases at J, with 9 bases in the middle. The CDR3 is 14 amino acids. The CDR3 protein is CSVAEGTNTGELFF. CDR3 in DNA: TGCAGCGTTGCGGAGGGAACGAACACCGGGGAGCTGTTTTTT.

This chain links TRBV2 with TRBJ1-2; 9 bases align to TRBD1. Per germline, CDR1 SNHLY and CDR2 FYNNEI. The CDR3 runs to 13 residues. The V segment lost 11 bases and the J segment 6 bases; nucleotides outside the gene matches: 10. CDR3 protein: CAGGQGDAHGYTF. The CDR3 DNA follows: TGTGCCGGGGGACAGGGCGACGCTCATGGCTACACCTTC.

V and J are TRBV11-2 and TRBJ2-1; TRBD2 is a possible D gene (5 bases). Germline-derived CDR1 and CDR2 are SGHAT and FQNNGV. The CDR3 has 16 amino acids. V lost 6 bases, J lost 6 bases, and 21 bases lay in between. The CDR3 region is CASRVVGLPVSNEQFF. For the CDR3, the DNA is TGTGCCAGCAGGGTGGTCGGACTCCCGGTAAGCAATGAGCAGTTCTTC. Combining the CDR3 with reference TRBV11-2 and TRBJ2-1 gives the whole variable domain EAGVAQSPRYKIIEKRQSVAFWCNPISGHATLYWYQQILGQGPKLLIQFQNNGVVDDSQLPKDRFSAERLKGVDSTLKIQPAKLEDSAVYLCASRVVGLPVSNEQFFGPGTRLTVL.

The chain couples TRBV5-1 to TRBJ2-1, with D possibly matching TRBD1 (5 bases). V lost 4 bases and J lost 5, with 13 bases in between. Germline assignment: CDR1 SGHRS and CDR2 YFSETQ. This CDR3 region has 14 residues. The CDR3 sequence is CASSKQASDNEQFF. In DNA form, the CDR3 reads TGCGCCAGCAGCAAACAGGCGTCCGACAATGAGCAGTTCTTC. Full variable domain (missing parts from reference TRBV5-1 and TRBJ2-1): KAGVTQTPRYLIKTRGQQVTLSCSPISGHRSVSWYQQTPGQGLQFLFEYFSETQRNKGNFPGRFSGRQFSNSRSEMNVSTLELGDSALYLCASSKQASDNEQFFGPGTRLTVL.

This chain connects TRBV27 to TRBJ1-1; no reliable D call. Trimming removed 3 bases at V and 3 bases at J, with 8 bases between. From germline, CDR1 is MNHEY and CDR2 SMNVEV (reference sequence). The CDR3 spans 13 residues. CDR3 DNA sequence: TGTGCCAGCAGTTTTGTGAGGGACACTGAAGCTTTCTTT. Translated, it gives CASSFVRDTEAFF.

The chain joins TRBV9 to TRBJ2-3; TRBD1 might be the D (6 bases). Trimming pared 3 bases from V and 3 bases from J, leaving 17 bases between. The CDR3 extends over 16 amino acids. In germline, CDR1 is SGDLS, CDR2 YYNGEE. The CDR3 bases are TGTGCCAGCAGCGCCGTGGGGCTCAGGGGTACAGATACGCAGTATTTT. Its protein product is CASSAVGLRGTDTQYF. The full variable domain, with the rest looked up from reference TRBV9 and TRBJ2-3, is DSGVTQTPKHLITATGQRVTLRCSPRSGDLSVYWYQQSLDQGLQFLIQYYNGEERAKGNILERFSAQQFPDLHSELNLSSLELGDSALYFCASSAVGLRGTDTQYFGPGTRLTVL.

This chain links TRBV18 with TRBJ1-2; D unresolved. V was shortened by 6 bases and J by 6 bases, with 23 bases between the two germline ends. CDR3 length equals 16 residues. Germline V gene lookup returns CDR1 KGHSH and CDR2 LQKENI. CDR3 amino acids: CASSPEMGLVFHGYTF. The CDR3 DNA is TGTGCCAGCTCTCCCGAGATGGGCCTTGTTTTTCATGGCTACACCTTC. Supplemented by reference TRBV18 and TRBJ1-2, the full variable domain reads NAGVMQNPRHLVRRRGQEARLRCSPMKGHSHVYWYRQLPEEGLKFMVYLQKENIIDESGMPKERFSAEFPKEGPSILRIQQVVRGDSAAYFCASSPEMGLVFHGYTFGSGTRLTVV.

This clone was seen only a few times. The gene calls are TRBV2 and TRBJ1-6, with TRBD1 matching 9 bases. Germline CDR1 SNHLY, CDR2 FYNNEI. The CDR3 is 14 residues long. The V and J ends lost 1 base and 9 bases, in that order; junction bases with no gene match: 1. The CDR3 DNA follows: TGTGCCAGCAGTGAAGGGACAGGGGTTTCACCCCTCCACTTT. Translating gives CASSEGTGVSPLHF.

J is TRBJ2-7 and V is TRBV5-1; TRBD1 might be the D (6 bases). Germline CDR1 reads SGHRS; CDR2 reads YFSETQ. The CDR3 has 13 residues. V gave up 0 bases and J gave up 3 bases, with 7 bases separating them. The DNA of the CDR3 is TGCGCCAGCAGCTTGGGACAGGTCTACGAGCAGTACTTC. Protein product: CASSLGQVYEQYF.

The chain employs TRBV29-1 and TRBJ2-1; D is possibly TRBD2 (6 bases). Trimming shortened V by 5 bases and J by 7 bases, and 12 bases separated the two germline ends. Per the germline V gene, CDR1 is SQVTM and CDR2 is ANQGSEA. This CDR3 spans 12 amino acids. DNA for the CDR3: TGCAGCGTTCGAGGAGGGTGGAATGAGCAGTTCTTC. Its protein is CSVRGGWNEQFF.

The chain is built from TRBV12-5 and TRBJ2-7; D is perhaps TRBD1 (6 bases). V was trimmed by 0 bases and J by 7 bases, leaving 22 bases between them. Per the germline V gene, CDR1 is LGHNT and CDR2 is FRNRAP. The CDR3 is 17 amino acids. CDR3 nucleotides: TGTGCTAGTGGTTTGGTATTTTACAGGGTAGGAGTTGGAGAGCAGTACTTC. This gives the protein CASGLVFYRVGVGEQYF.

In DNA form, the CDR3 reads TGTGCCAGCAGGACAGTAGTTAATGAAAAACTGTTTTTT. This gives the protein CASRTVVNEKLFF. V gene TRBV12-3 or TRBV12-4 combines with J gene TRBJ1-4; D is possibly TRBD1 (5 bases). The CDR3 has 13 residues. V lost 6 bases to trimming and J lost 4 bases, with 9 bases between them.